Sequencing of this T cell receptor (beta chain) was carried out in a study of long-term antiretroviral therapy in people with HIV. Findings and caveats of the study: Spans of CDR3 length were tighter for HIV repertoires than for controls. Diversity increased after ART yet remained lower than in transplant donor controls. Clones that expanded before ART (that is, prior to treatment) dominated the repertoire at all time points.

In regard to this clone: The antigen remains unidentified.

Germline V gene lookup returns CDR1 LNHNV and CDR2 YYDKDF (reference sequence). Trimming cost V 0 bases and J 2 bases; bases outside gene matches: 4. There are 16 residues in the CDR3. Survey level was the resolution at which the v3.0 immunoSEQ assay ran. TCRdb's copy holds only in-frame clones and misses some; the assay was immunoSEQ multiplex PCR. The data hold about 34,000 clones, with roughly 83% observed a single time. All donors provided no fewer than one pre-ART and no fewer than two post-ART PBMC samples. This clonotype originated in a man between 18 and 29 years old with HIV. This rearrangement joins TRBV15 to TRBJ2-3; 8 bases match TRBD2. This sample comprised unsorted PBMCs, obtained 1.9 years after starting antiretroviral therapy. CDR3 protein: CATSRDGGGNTDTQYF. DNA of the CDR3: TGTGCCACCAGCAGAGATGGCGGGGGGAACACAGATACGCAGTATTTT.